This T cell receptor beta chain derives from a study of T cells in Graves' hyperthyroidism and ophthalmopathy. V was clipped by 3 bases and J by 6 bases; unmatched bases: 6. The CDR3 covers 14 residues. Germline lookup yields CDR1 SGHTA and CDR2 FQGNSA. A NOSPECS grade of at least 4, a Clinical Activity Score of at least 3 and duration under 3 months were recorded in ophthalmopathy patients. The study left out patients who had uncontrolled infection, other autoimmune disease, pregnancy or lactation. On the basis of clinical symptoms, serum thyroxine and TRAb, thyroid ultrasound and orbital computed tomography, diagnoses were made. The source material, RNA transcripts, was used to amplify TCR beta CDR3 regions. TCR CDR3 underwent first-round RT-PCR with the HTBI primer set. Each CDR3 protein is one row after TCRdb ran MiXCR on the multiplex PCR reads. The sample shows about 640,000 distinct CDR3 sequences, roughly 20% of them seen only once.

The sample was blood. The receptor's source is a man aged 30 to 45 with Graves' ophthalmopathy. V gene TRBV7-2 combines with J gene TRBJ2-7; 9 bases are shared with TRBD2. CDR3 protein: CASSFPGTSFEQYF. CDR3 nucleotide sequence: TGTGCCAGCAGCTTTCCCGGGACTAGCTTCGAGCAGTACTTC.